This T cell receptor beta chain was captured in a study of T cell repertoires in cytomegalovirus infection. At the level of the study: Public TCR beta signature analysis indicated the presence of both CMV infection and matching HLA type. Overall study findings and caveats: Dominant in the ex vivo response were TCR beta clonotypes restricted by HLA-C and specific for CMV. Pooled public TCR beta family frequency picked out CMV carriers with the relevant HLA.

The V and J ends lost 4 bases and 5 bases respectively, with 12 bases between them. Germline loops: CDR1 SGHTA, CDR2 FQGNSA. The CDR3 has 13 residues. TCRdb reprocessed the reads with MiXCR, giving one entry per CDR3 protein. In the table there are roughly 720,000 distinct CDR3 sequences, roughly 36% of which are singletons. Notes on this clonotype: The antigen is unknown.

The sequenced sample consisted of PBMCs. This chain uses TRBV7-2 with TRBJ2-7, with D possibly being TRBD1 (5 bases). This TCR was recovered from a human donor in good health (CMV status not recorded). Some clones in this sample may be carry-over from other donors' samples. For the CDR3, the DNA is TGTGCCAGCAGCTCTCAGGGTTCCCACGAGCAGTACTTC. It translates to CASSSQGSHEQYF.